The sequence of this T cell receptor beta chain was determined in a study of Graves' ophthalmopathy and Graves' hyperthyroidism. Study information: No treatment had been given when peripheral blood was collected at initial diagnosis. General study results and limits: Ophthalmopathy progression prediction by the model yielded a sensitivity of roughly 67% and a specificity of less than 75%. Blood shared most expanded thyroid clonotypes above 0.001 frequency.

V lost 7 bases to trimming and J lost 4 bases, with 13 bases between them. CDR1 and CDR2 from the germline V gene are SQVTM and ANQGSEA. The CDR3 totals 12 residues. Scientists amplified the TCR beta CDR3 regions from RNA transcripts. HTBI-primed RT-PCR formed the first round, and a multiplex PCR formed the second. Each CDR3 protein is one row after TCRdb ran MiXCR on the multiplex PCR reads. The sample has around 600,000 distinct CDR3 sequences, 35% to 50% seen once; the top ten hold 2.5% to 3.5%. Concerning this clonotype: Its antigen is not identified.

Ophthalmopathy was moderately-to-severely active, CAS at least 3, NOSPECS at least 4, lasting under 3 months. The source is an adult man with Graves' ophthalmopathy. The material sequenced was peripheral blood. This chain connects TRBV29-1 to TRBJ1-2; D possibly corresponds to TRBD1 (6 bases). The CDR3 here is CSGPGTIYGYTF. In DNA, the CDR3 is TGCAGCGGTCCGGGGACAATCTATGGCTACACCTTC.